Included here is one T cell receptor beta chain sequence, with context. Its antigen is not known. The germline gives CDR1 LNHDA, CDR2 SQIVND (reference sequence). V lost 5 bases to trimming and J lost 2 bases, with 12 bases between them. The CDR3 has 14 amino acids. Some clones are missing from TCRdb's copy, which holds only in-frame ones; the method was immunoSEQ multiplex PCR. Seen here are 70,000 to 95,000 clones, approximately 91% observed once, and the top ten hold approximately 4%. The record originates from a study of T cells in localized non-small cell lung cancer. Study-wide findings and caveats: Uninvolved adjacent lung showed higher T cell clonality than tumor. A raised T cell density in blood coincided with lengthier overall survival. Sequencing was limited to one tumor region, leaving the possibility of heterogeneity open. There were a median roughly 59 of the top 100 tumor clones appearing in adjacent lung.

This sequence originates from a woman aged 35 to 70 with stage II squamous cell lung carcinoma. The V and J genes are TRBV19 and TRBJ1-2, with D possibly matching TRBD1 (5 bases). The sample was PBMCs, taken before any cancer treatment. The CDR3, as DNA: TGTGCCAGTAGTTCCCCCGGGGGAAACTATGGCTACACCTTC. Translating gives CASSSPGGNYGYTF.